This TCR beta chain was identified in a study of TIL therapy for anti-PD-1-resistant metastatic lung cancer. V was cut by 5 bases and J by 9 bases, with 14 bases left in between. Germline-derived CDR1 and CDR2 are SEHNR and FQNEAQ (reference sequence). The CDR3 totals 14 residues. The libraries were made with immunoSEQ v3. Using immunoSEQ multiplex PCR, the repertoire was profiled, and TCRdb retains in-frame clones only, with some absent. Among more than 12,000 clones, roughly 86% were seen once, and the ten largest hold 0.85%. The time point here: pre-treatment sample, taken before nivolumab and TIL therapy.

The chain links TRBV7-9 to TRBJ1-6; D is undetermined. This receptor was identified in a person aged 30 to 80 with non-small cell lung cancer. The sequencing used blood, collected at baseline. CDR3 in amino acids: CASSPLGRPSPLHF. As DNA, the CDR3 is TGTGCCAGCAGCCCCTTAGGACGGCCTTCACCCCTCCACTTT.